This paragraph reports one T cell receptor (beta chain). Its target is unknown. The patients all showed relapse after autologous stem cell transplantation, while their brentuximab vedotin exposure varied. Each best response was a complete response, a partial response or progressive disease. Using immunoSEQ multiplex PCR, the repertoire was profiled, and TCRdb retains in-frame clones only, with some absent. The repertoire consists of 89,000 or so clones, with 80% to 95% occurring once and the leading ten covering approximately 2.4%. This record comes from a study of PD-1 blockade in classical Hodgkin lymphoma. This CDR3 contains 14 residues. Trimming shortened V by 5 bases and J by 8 bases, and 16 bases separated the two germline ends. CDR1 and CDR2 from the germline V gene are SNHLY and FYNNEI. Overall study results and limits: As was reported, newly diagnosed patients showed lower baseline TCR diversity than healthy donors did.

This receptor was identified in a human donor with classical Hodgkin lymphoma. The chain couples TRBV2 to TRBJ2-1; D remains unclear. The material sequenced was peripheral blood mononuclear cells (PBMCs), taken before the second cycle of nivolumab. CDR3 nucleotide sequence: TGTGCCAGCAGTCCCACTCAGCGTTTTTATGAGCAGTTCTTC. Its translation: CASSPTQRFYEQFF. Supplemented by reference TRBV2 and TRBJ2-1, the full variable domain reads EPEVTQTPSHQVTQMGQEVILRCVPISNHLYFYWYRQILGQKVEFLVSFYNNEISEKSEIFDDQFSVERPDGSNFTLKIRSTKLEDSAMYFCASSPTQRFYEQFFGPGTRLTVL.